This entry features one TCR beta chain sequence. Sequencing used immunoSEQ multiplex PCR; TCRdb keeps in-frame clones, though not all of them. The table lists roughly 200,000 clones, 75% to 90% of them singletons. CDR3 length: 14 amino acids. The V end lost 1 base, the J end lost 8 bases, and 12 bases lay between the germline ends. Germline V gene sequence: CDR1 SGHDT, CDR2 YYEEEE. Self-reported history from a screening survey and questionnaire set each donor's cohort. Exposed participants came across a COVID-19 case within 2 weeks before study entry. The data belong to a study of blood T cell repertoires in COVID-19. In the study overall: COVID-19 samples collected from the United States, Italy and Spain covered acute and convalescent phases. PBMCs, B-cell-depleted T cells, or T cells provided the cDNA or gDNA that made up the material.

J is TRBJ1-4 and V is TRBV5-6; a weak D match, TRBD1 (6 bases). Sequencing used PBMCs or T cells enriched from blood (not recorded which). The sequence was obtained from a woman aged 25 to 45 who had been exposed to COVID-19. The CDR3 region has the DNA TGTGCCAGCAGCTTGCTGGGGGCAGGGGAAAAACTGTTTTTT. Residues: CASSLLGAGEKLFF. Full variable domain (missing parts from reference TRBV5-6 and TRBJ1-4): DAGVTQSPTHLIKTRGQQVTLRCSPKSGHDTVSWYQQALGQGPQFIFQYYEEEERQRGNFPDRFSGHQFPNYSSELNVNALLLGDSALYLCASSLLGAGEKLFFGSGTQLSVL.